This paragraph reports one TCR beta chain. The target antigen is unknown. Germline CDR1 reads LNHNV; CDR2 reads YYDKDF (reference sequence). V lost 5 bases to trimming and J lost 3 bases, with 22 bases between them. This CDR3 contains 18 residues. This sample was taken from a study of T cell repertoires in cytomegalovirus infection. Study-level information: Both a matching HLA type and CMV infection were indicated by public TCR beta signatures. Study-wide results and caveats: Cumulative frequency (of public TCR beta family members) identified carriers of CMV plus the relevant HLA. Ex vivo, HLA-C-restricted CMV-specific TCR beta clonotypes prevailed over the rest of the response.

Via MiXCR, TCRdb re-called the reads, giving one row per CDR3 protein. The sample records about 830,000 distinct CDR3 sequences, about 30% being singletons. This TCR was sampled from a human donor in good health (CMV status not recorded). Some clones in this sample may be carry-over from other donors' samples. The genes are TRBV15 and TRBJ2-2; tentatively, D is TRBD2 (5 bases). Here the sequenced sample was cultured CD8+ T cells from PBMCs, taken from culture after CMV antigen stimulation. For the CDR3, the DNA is TGTGCCACCAGCGACCTGGGCGAGGGTGGTGAAGACACCGGGGAGCTGTTTTTT. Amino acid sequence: CATSDLGEGGEDTGELFF.